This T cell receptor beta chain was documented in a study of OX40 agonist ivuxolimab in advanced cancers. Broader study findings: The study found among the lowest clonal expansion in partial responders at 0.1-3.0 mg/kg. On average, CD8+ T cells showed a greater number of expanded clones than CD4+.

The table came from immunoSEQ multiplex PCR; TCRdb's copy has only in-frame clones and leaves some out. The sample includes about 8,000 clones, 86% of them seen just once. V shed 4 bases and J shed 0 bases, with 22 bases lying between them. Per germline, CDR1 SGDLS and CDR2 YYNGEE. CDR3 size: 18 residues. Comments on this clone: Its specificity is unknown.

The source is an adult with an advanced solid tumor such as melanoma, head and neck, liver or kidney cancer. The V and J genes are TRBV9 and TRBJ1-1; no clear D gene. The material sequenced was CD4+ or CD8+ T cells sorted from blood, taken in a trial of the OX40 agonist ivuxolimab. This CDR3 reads CASSPHPPGRLMNTEAFF. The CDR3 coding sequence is TGTGCCAGCAGCCCTCACCCCCCCGGACGGCTAATGAACACTGAAGCTTTCTTT.